These 10 T cell receptor beta chains came from one sample sequenced in a study of siplizumab effects on memory and regulatory T cells. The table came from immunoSEQ multiplex PCR; TCRdb's copy has only in-frame clones and leaves some out. The table lists 100,000 or so clones, around 94% of them singletons. Sequencing was carried out using Tregs sorted from blood. The receptors here all came from a human donor in good health.

The chain carries TRBV27 and TRBJ1-5; 8 bases are shared with TRBD1. CDR1 and CDR2 (germline): MNHEY, SMNVEV (reference sequence). The CDR3 length is 16 residues. The ends lost 3 bases at V and 7 bases at J; junction bases unmatched: 11. DNA of the CDR3: TGTGCCAGCAGTTTTCGCGGACAGGGAGTCAACCAGCCCCAGCATTTT. Protein product: CASSFRGQGVNQPQHF.

The gene calls are TRBV20-1 and TRBJ2-3; a possible D gene is TRBD1 (6 bases). The CDR3 is 10 residues long. Trimming removed 6 bases at V and 10 bases at J, with 11 bases between. The V gene's germline CDR1 is DFQATT and CDR2 SNEGSKA (reference sequence). CDR3 region: CSAEQGPQYF. The CDR3 coding sequence is TGCAGTGCCGAACAGGGACCGCAGTATTTT.

The chain joins TRBV18 to TRBJ1-5; TRBD1 aligns across 9 bases. Germline loops: CDR1 KGHSH, CDR2 LQKENI. The CDR3 spans 16 residues. The V and J ends lost 2 bases and 6 bases, in that order; junction bases with no gene match: 8. CDR3 region: CASSPTGTGSAQPQHF. CDR3 nucleotide sequence: TGTGCCAGCTCACCAACCGGGACAGGGTCGGCTCAGCCCCAGCATTTT.

J is TRBJ1-1 and V is TRBV6-5, with D hard to call. V was pared by 5 bases and J by 0 bases, with 10 bases between. The CDR3 consists of 14 residues. The germline V gene encodes CDR1 MNHEY and CDR2 SVGAGI. In DNA, the CDR3 is TGTGCCAGCAGTACCTCCATCGTGAACACTGAAGCTTTCTTT. It encodes CASSTSIVNTEAFF.

The rearrangement joins TRBV19 to TRBJ2-3; 12 bases agree with TRBD2. V dropped 4 bases and J dropped 2; count of bases not matched to a gene: 10. The CDR3 extends over 18 amino acids. The germline V gene has CDR1 LNHDA and CDR2 SQIVND (reference sequence). The CDR3 nucleotides are TGTGCCAGTAGTAGGGGGCTAGCGGGAGGGCCAATCACAGATACGCAGTATTTT. Its translation: CASSRGLAGGPITDTQYF.

The J gene is TRBJ1-3, the V gene TRBV18; D gene uncertain. The V and J ends lost 2 bases and 0 bases respectively, with 5 bases between them. CDR1 is KGHSH and CDR2 is LQKENI in the germline V gene. The CDR3 extends over 14 amino acids. The CDR3 here is CASSPVSSGNTIYF. For the CDR3, the DNA is TGTGCCAGCTCACCAGTTTCCTCTGGAAACACCATATATTTT.

The CDR3 loop reads CASSQEPSGIGRRIYNEQFF. CDR3 nucleotide sequence: TGCGCCAGCAGCCAAGAACCTAGCGGGATCGGGAGGCGAATTTACAATGAGCAGTTCTTC. The chain uses TRBV4-1 and TRBJ2-1; TRBD2 matches at 9 bases. The ends lost 0 bases at V and 4 bases at J; junction bases unmatched: 16. Per the germline V gene, CDR1 is MGHRA and CDR2 is YSYEKL. CDR3 length: 20 residues.

The chain is built from TRBV6-5 and TRBJ2-3, with TRBD2 identical over 11 bases. CDR1 and CDR2 (germline): MNHEY, SVGAGI. This CDR3 comprises 14 residues. Trimming took 6 bases from V and 4 from J; bases not matched to a gene: 3. The CDR3 loop reads CASRETSGADTQYF. DNA of the CDR3: TGTGCCAGCAGGGAGACTAGCGGGGCAGATACGCAGTATTTT.

The V and J genes are TRBV10-3 and TRBJ1-1; D uncertain. This CDR3 region has 13 residues. Trimming pared 3 bases from V and 5 bases from J, leaving 10 bases between. Germline values: CDR1 ENHRY, CDR2 SYGVKD. DNA of the CDR3: TGTGCCATCAGTGACCCCCCGGGGACTGAAGCTTTCTTT. This translates into CAISDPPGTEAFF.

This sequence joins TRBV4-1 and TRBJ2-7; 10 positions match TRBD1. CDR3 size: 16 residues. The junction had 10 bases not matched to a gene; V was cut back by 4 bases and J by 4 bases. Germline V CDR1 and CDR2: MGHRA, YSYEKL. CDR3 protein: CASSLETGGRLYEQYF. The CDR3 DNA reads TGCGCCAGCAGCCTCGAGACAGGGGGCAGATTGTACGAGCAGTACTTC.